A single sample is the source of the 4 T cell receptor beta chains below, sequenced in a study of spatial heterogeneity in lung cancer. TCRdb reanalysed the 5' RACE reads using MiXCR and keeps one entry per CDR3 protein. The sample yields 10,000 to 15,000 distinct CDR3 sequences, about 5% seen once. These receptors' targets are unknown. Described time point: sample taken at primary tumor resection. General study results and limits: Tumor mutation count correlated with how many alpha and beta TCRs expanded intratumorally.

Sequences were derived from lung tumor tissue, sampled at surgery. All receptors come from a male donor with early-stage non-small cell lung cancer.

This clonotype was recorded at least ten times. V and J are TRBV5-1 and TRBJ1-2; TRBD1 agrees at 8 bases. CDR3 length: 13 amino acids. From germline, CDR1 is SGHRS and CDR2 YFSETQ. V was clipped by 0 bases and J by 6 bases; unmatched bases: 1. This CDR3 reads CASSLDRGNGYTF. In DNA form, the CDR3 reads TGCGCCAGCAGCTTGGACAGGGGGAATGGCTACACCTTC. The whole variable domain, remainder taken from reference TRBV5-1 and TRBJ1-2, is KAGVTQTPRYLIKTRGQQVTLSCSPISGHRSVSWYQQTPGQGLQFLFEYFSETQRNKGNFPGRFSGRQFSNSRSEMNVSTLELGDSALYLCASSLDRGNGYTFGSGTRLTVV.

This clonotype occurred many times. The chain has TRBV20-1 and TRBJ1-4, with a possible D match to TRBD1 (5 bases). In germline, CDR1 is DFQATT, CDR2 SNEGSKA (reference sequence). Trimming cost V 1 base and J 0 bases, with 9 bases left between them. The CDR3 has 15 residues. CDR3 nucleotide sequence: TGCAGTGCTAGAGTCAGCAGGGCAACTAATGAAAAACTGTTTTTT. Its translation is CSARVSRATNEKLFF.

This clonotype came up many times. The genes are TRBV18 and TRBJ2-1, with D perhaps matching TRBD2 (6 bases). V lost 2 bases, J lost 1 base, and 9 bases lay in between. From germline, CDR1 is KGHSH and CDR2 LQKENI. The CDR3 contains 15 residues. CDR3 DNA sequence: TGTGCCAGCTCACCAACGGGAGCTTCCTACAATGAGCAGTTCTTC. This translates into CASSPTGASYNEQFF.

There are many counts of this clonotype. The V gene is TRBV11-3, the J gene TRBJ1-1; unclear D gene. The CDR3 extends over 13 amino acids. The V and J ends lost 1 base and 1 base respectively, with 4 bases between them. Germline CDR1 reads SGHNT; CDR2 reads YENEEA. CDR3 DNA sequence: TGTGCCAGCAGCTTAGGGGGGAACACTGAAGCTTTCTTT. It encodes CASSLGGNTEAFF.